The 21 T cell receptor beta chains listed next were all sequenced from one sample in a study of regulatory T cells in long-lasting Graves disease. Noted time point: persistent/refractory GD, antithyroid drugs over 5 years with positive TRAb. Following extraction of RNA from PBMCs, that RNA was used to make the TCR library. HTBI primers from iRepertoire and Arm-PCR of CDR3 regions yielded the TCR beta libraries. TCRdb re-analysed the multiplex PCR reads in MiXCR, keeping a single row per CDR3 protein. This table holds approximately 440,000 distinct CDR3 sequences, about a quarter found once. Specimen: peripheral blood mononuclear cells (PBMCs), collected when the disease was refractory, from a patient treated with antithyroid drugs. These receptors were obtained from a female donor with Graves disease.

This clonotype was counted many times. The V call is TRBV12-3 or TRBV12-4, the J call TRBJ1-5, with D uncertain. Trimming took off 6 bases at V and 5 bases at J, with 14 bases between the two ends. The CDR3 is 14 residues long. The CDR3 DNA reads as TGTGCCAGCAGACGCGGTTTGGACGATCAGCCCCAGCATTTT. This sequence encodes CASRRGLDDQPQHF.

The chain combines TRBV6-1 with TRBJ2-2; TRBD1 is a possible D gene (7 bases). V lost 8 bases to trimming and J lost 5 bases, with 12 bases between them. CDR3 size: 13 residues. Per germline, CDR1 MNHNS and CDR2 SASEGT. CDR3 amino acids: CASGLQGTGELFF. The DNA of the CDR3 is TGTGCCAGCGGACTACAGGGGACCGGGGAGCTGTTTTTT.

This chain uses TRBV9 with TRBJ1-2; D remains unclear. The germline gives CDR1 SGDLS, CDR2 YYNGEE. The ends were cut back, 3 bases at V and 8 bases at J, with 23 bases in the middle. This CDR3 is 16 amino acids long. CDR3 sequence (DNA): TGTGCCAGCAGCGGAGGACTCTCGGCCCGCGCCGGGGGCTACACCTTC. Its translation: CASSGGLSARAGGYTF.

This clonotype was seen more than once but under ten times. The J gene is TRBJ1-1, the V gene TRBV29-1; D is unclear. Germline V gene lookup returns CDR1 SQVTM and CDR2 ANQGSEA. V shed 2 bases and J shed 5 bases, with 9 bases lying between them. The CDR3 totals 12 residues. The CDR3 protein is CSVEYGITEAFF. DNA for the CDR3: TGCAGCGTTGAATACGGCATAACTGAAGCTTTCTTT.

This clonotype was picked up many times. CDR3 region: CASTDRDAEAFF. The DNA for the CDR3 is TGTGCCAGCACCGACAGGGATGCCGAAGCTTTCTTT. The chain recombines TRBV6-1 with TRBJ1-1, with TRBD1 identical over 7 bases. This CDR3 has 12 residues. The germline V gene encodes CDR1 MNHNS and CDR2 SASEGT. The ends lost 7 bases at V and 8 bases at J; junction bases unmatched: 7.

The rearrangement uses TRBV19 and TRBJ2-7, with 7 bases lining up with TRBD2. The CDR3 has 15 amino acids. Germline V lookup: CDR1 LNHDA, CDR2 SQIVND (reference sequence). J gave up 0 bases and V 5 bases, and 7 bases lay outside the gene matches. The CDR3 sequence is CASSGEGVYSYEQYF. CDR3 nucleotides: TGTGCCAGTAGTGGGGAGGGAGTGTACTCCTACGAGCAGTACTTC. Complete variable domain (other parts from reference TRBV19 and TRBJ2-7): DGGITQSPKYLFRKEGQNVTLSCEQNLNHDAMYWYRQDPGQGLRLIYYSQIVNDFQKGDIAEGYSVSREKKESFPLTVTSAQKNPTAFYLCASSGEGVYSYEQYFGPGTRLTVT.

This rearrangement joins TRBV5-6 to TRBJ1-2; a weak D match, TRBD1 (5 bases). V lost 4 bases to trimming and J lost 7 bases, with 17 bases between them. Germline V lookup: CDR1 SGHDT, CDR2 YYEEEE. The CDR3 runs 14 residues. CDR3 residues: CASSARDPWGGYTF. The CDR3 DNA is TGTGCCAGCAGCGCCCGGGACCCCTGGGGTGGCTACACCTTC. Complete variable domain (other parts from reference TRBV5-6 and TRBJ1-2): DAGVTQSPTHLIKTRGQQVTLRCSPKSGHDTVSWYQQALGQGPQFIFQYYEEEERQRGNFPDRFSGHQFPNYSSELNVNALLLGDSALYLCASSARDPWGGYTFGSGTRLTVV.

There are many counts of this clonotype. The V gene is TRBV2, the J gene TRBJ2-7; D might be TRBD2 (6 bases). Germline lookup yields CDR1 SNHLY and CDR2 FYNNEI. Trimming took 7 bases from V and 0 from J, leaving 7 bases between them. The CDR3 extends over 12 amino acids. The CDR3 reads CASKRVSYEQYF. The CDR3 coding sequence is TGTGCCAGCAAGCGGGTCTCCTACGAGCAGTACTTC.

Of note for this clonotype: This may stem from a read error, because a much larger clone lies one nucleotide away. The V call is TRBV27, the J call TRBJ2-4, with 11 nucleotides matching TRBD1. This CDR3 has 16 residues. V lost 5 bases to trimming and J lost 0 bases; unmatched junction nucleotides: 3. The V gene's germline CDR1 is MNHEY and CDR2 SMNVEV (reference sequence). Here the CDR3 reads CASSKDRGLAKNIQYF. The DNA for the CDR3 is TGTGCCAGCAGTAAGGACAGGGGGCTAGCCAAAAACATTCAGTACTTC.

This chain joins TRBV10-3 and TRBJ2-7, with a possible D match to TRBD2 (5 bases). Germline assignment: CDR1 ENHRY and CDR2 SYGVKD. V was trimmed by 2 bases and J by 6 bases, leaving 8 bases between them. The CDR3 extends over 12 amino acids. CDR3 loop: CAISERRTEQYF. The CDR3, as DNA: TGTGCCATCAGTGAGAGGAGGACCGAGCAGTACTTC.

This clonotype was picked up many times. J is TRBJ1-6 and V is TRBV7-3, with a tentative D call TRBD1 (5 bases). Germline-derived CDR1 and CDR2 are SGHTA and FQGTGA. The CDR3 has 14 amino acids. With 3 bases removed from V and 7 bases from J, the gap between germline ends came to 10 bases. The CDR3 coding sequence is TGTGCCAGCAGCTTTTCAGGGCGGAATTCACCCCTCCACTTT. Its translation: CASSFSGRNSPLHF.

This clonotype was found many times. This rearrangement joins TRBV20-1 to TRBJ1-1; TRBD1 aligns across 9 bases. The CDR3 sequence is 12 residues long. V trimming: 0 bases; J trimming: 11 bases; junction bases outside the gene matches: 4. CDR1 is DFQATT and CDR2 is SNEGSKA in the germline V gene (reference sequence). The CDR3 loop is CSARETGGRAFF. Written as DNA, the CDR3 is TGCAGTGCTAGAGAAACAGGGGGCCGCGCTTTCTTT.

CDR3 DNA sequence: TGTGCCACCAGTGACCCAACAGGGGGAGGCTACGAGCAGTACTTC. Its protein product is CATSDPTGGGYEQYF. The rearrangement joins TRBV24-1 to TRBJ2-7; 8 bases are a match to TRBD1. There are 15 residues in the CDR3. Germline loops: CDR1 KGHDR, CDR2 SFDVKD. J lost 3 bases, V lost 4 bases, and 7 bases had no gene match.

This rearrangement joins TRBV5-1 to TRBJ1-1; a weak D match, TRBD1 (6 bases). The CDR3 has 15 residues. V was cut by 0 bases and J by 1 base, with 10 bases left in between. Germline V lookup: CDR1 SGHRS, CDR2 YFSETQ. The CDR3 spells CASSLEGRGNTEAFF. The CDR3 bases are TGCGCCAGCAGCTTGGAAGGCAGGGGGAACACTGAAGCTTTCTTT. Full variable domain (rest looked up from reference TRBV5-1 and TRBJ1-1): KAGVTQTPRYLIKTRGQQVTLSCSPISGHRSVSWYQQTPGQGLQFLFEYFSETQRNKGNFPGRFSGRQFSNSRSEMNVSTLELGDSALYLCASSLEGRGNTEAFFGQGTRLTVV.

The J gene is TRBJ2-1, the V gene TRBV7-2; D unresolved. The V and J ends lost 5 bases and 5 bases respectively, with 7 bases between them. This CDR3 has 12 amino acids. The germline CDR1 and CDR2 sequences are SGHTA and FQGNSA. The CDR3 region is CASSTTNNEQFF. Written as DNA, the CDR3 is TGTGCCAGCAGCACGACGAACAATGAGCAGTTCTTC. The full variable domain, with the rest looked up from reference TRBV7-2 and TRBJ2-1, is GAGVSQSPSNKVTEKGKDVELRCDPISGHTALYWYRQSLGQGLEFLIYFQGNSAPDKSGLPSDRFSAERTGGSVSTLTIQRTQQEDSAVYLCASSTTNNEQFFGPGTRLTVL.

In this sample, this clonotype turned up many times. CDR3 nucleotide sequence: TGTGCCAGCAGCTTGGGGGCTGTCGCTGAAGCTTTCTTT. Amino acids: CASSLGAVAEAFF. The rearrangement links TRBV7-3 to TRBJ1-1; TRBD1 is a possible D gene (6 bases). Per the germline V gene, CDR1 is SGHTA and CDR2 is FQGTGA. The CDR3 has 13 residues. With 3 bases removed from V and 6 bases from J, the gap between germline ends came to 11 bases.

The chain employs TRBV19 and TRBJ2-5; the match to TRBD2 covers 10 bases. The germline gives CDR1 LNHDA, CDR2 SQIVND (reference sequence). Germline trimming cut 9 bases from V and 4 bases from J; bases unmatched to any gene: 11. This CDR3 spans 15 amino acids. The CDR3 loop reads CASQGLAGVSETQYF. The CDR3 DNA follows: TGTGCCAGCCAGGGGCTAGCGGGAGTATCAGAGACCCAGTACTTC.

This clonotype came up once. One base away lies a much larger clone, so this may be a sequencing read error. The rearrangement uses TRBV11-2 and TRBJ2-7; D unclear. V was cut by 5 bases and J by 6 bases, with 23 bases left in between. CDR1 is SGHAT and CDR2 is FQNNGV in the germline V gene. The CDR3 has 16 residues. CDR3 sequence: CASSPLSRTDTCEQYF. CDR3 in DNA: TGTGCCAGCAGCCCCCTGTCCCGGACCGATACCTGCGAGCAGTACTTC.

This chain joins TRBV7-2 and TRBJ2-7; TRBD2 matches 7 bases. J lost 0 bases, V lost 2 bases, and 13 bases had no gene match. Germline CDR1 SGHTA, CDR2 FQGNSA. This CDR3 has 18 residues. The CDR3 is CASSLIVTSERYSYEQYF. In DNA, the CDR3 is TGTGCCAGCAGCTTAATTGTAACTAGCGAGCGTTACTCCTACGAGCAGTACTTC.

The sample holds many counts of this clonotype. The V gene is TRBV27, the J gene TRBJ2-7; D gene ambiguous. Germline V gene data show CDR1 as MNHEY and CDR2 as SMNVEV (reference sequence). The CDR3 sequence is 14 residues long. V was shortened by 4 bases and J by 5 bases, with 15 bases between the two germline ends. This chain's CDR3 is CASSSIMLIHEQYF. CDR3 DNA: TGTGCCAGCAGTTCGATCATGCTTATCCACGAGCAGTACTTC.

CDR3 amino acids: CATSREGRRMNTEAFF. DNA of the CDR3: TGTGCCACCAGCAGAGAGGGACGGAGAATGAACACTGAAGCTTTCTTT. V usage is TRBV15 and J usage is TRBJ1-1; maybe TRBD1 (5 bases). V dropped 0 bases and J dropped 0 bases, with 11 bases sitting between them. CDR3 length: 16 residues. Germline CDR1 and CDR2: LNHNV and YYDKDF (reference sequence).